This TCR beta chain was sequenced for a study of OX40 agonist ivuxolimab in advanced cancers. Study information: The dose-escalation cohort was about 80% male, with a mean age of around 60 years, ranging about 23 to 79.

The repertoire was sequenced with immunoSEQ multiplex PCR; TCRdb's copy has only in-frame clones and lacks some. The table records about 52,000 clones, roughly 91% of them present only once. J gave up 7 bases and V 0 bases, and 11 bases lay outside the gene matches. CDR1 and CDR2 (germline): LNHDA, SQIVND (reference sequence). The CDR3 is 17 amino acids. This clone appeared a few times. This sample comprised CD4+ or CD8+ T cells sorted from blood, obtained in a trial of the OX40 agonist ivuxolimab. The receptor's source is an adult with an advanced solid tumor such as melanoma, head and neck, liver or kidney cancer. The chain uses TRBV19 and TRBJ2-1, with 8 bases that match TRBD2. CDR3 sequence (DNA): TGTGCCAGTAGTATAGACGACGCGGGAGGCCGTTCAAATGAGCAGTTCTTC. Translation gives CASSIDDAGGRSNEQFF.